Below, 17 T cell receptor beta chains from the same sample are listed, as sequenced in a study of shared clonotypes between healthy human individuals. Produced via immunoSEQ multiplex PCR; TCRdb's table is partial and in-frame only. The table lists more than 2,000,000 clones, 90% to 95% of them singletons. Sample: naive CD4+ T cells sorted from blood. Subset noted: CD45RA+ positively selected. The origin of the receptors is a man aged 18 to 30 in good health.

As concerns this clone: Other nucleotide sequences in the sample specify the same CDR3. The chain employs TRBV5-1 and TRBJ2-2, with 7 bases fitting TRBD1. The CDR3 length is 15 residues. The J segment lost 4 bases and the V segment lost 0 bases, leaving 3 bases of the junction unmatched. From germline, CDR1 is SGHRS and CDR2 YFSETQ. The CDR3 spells CASSLGQGPTGELFF. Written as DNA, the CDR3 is TGCGCCAGCAGCTTGGGACAGGGACCCACCGGGGAGCTGTTTTTT.

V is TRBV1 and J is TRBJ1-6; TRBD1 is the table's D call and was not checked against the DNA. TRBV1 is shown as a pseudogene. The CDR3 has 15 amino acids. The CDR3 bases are TGCACCAGCAGCCAAGGTTACAGCTATAATTCACCCCTCCACTTT. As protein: CTSSQGYSYNSPLHF.

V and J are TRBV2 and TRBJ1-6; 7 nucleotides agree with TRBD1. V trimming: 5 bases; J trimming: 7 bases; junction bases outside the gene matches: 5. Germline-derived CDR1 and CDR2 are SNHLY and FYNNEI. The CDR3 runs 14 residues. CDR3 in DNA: TGTGCCAGCAGTAAGGGACAGATGAATTCACCCCTCCACTTT. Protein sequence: CASSKGQMNSPLHF.

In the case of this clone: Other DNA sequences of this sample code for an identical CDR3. The CDR3 region is CASRQGANYGYTF. CDR3 DNA sequence: TGCGCCAGCAGGCAAGGGGCCAACTATGGCTACACCTTC. The chain joins TRBV5-1 to TRBJ1-2, with D perhaps TRBD1 (5 bases). CDR3 size: 13 residues. The V gene lost 5 bases and the J gene lost 2 bases, with 10 bases spanning the gap. Germline CDR1 is SGHRS and CDR2 is YFSETQ.

The CDR3 reads CASSILGGSYNEQFF. In DNA form, the CDR3 reads TGTGCCAGCAGCATACTGGGCGGGTCCTACAATGAGCAGTTCTTC. The chain recombines TRBV9 with TRBJ2-1; tentative D call: TRBD2 (5 bases). Per germline, CDR1 SGDLS and CDR2 YYNGEE. The CDR3 runs 15 residues. Trimming left V 4 bases short and J 1 base short, with 12 bases between. Supplemented by reference TRBV9 and TRBJ2-1, the full variable domain reads DSGVTQTPKHLITATGQRVTLRCSPRSGDLSVYWYQQSLDQGLQFLIQYYNGEERAKGNILERFSAQQFPDLHSELNLSSLELGDSALYFCASSILGGSYNEQFFGPGTRLTVL.

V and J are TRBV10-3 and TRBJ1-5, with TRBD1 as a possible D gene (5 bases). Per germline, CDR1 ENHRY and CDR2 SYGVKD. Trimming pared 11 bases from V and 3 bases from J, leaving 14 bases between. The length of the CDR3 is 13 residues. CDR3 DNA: TGTGCCTCTGCGGTGGGGGACAATCAGCCCCAGCATTTT. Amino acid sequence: CASAVGDNQPQHF.

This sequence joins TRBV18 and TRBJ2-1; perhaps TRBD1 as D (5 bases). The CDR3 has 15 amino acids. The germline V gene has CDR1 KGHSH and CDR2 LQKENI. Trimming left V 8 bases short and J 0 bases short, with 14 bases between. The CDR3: CASLRDQGSYNEQFF. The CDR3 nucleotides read TGTGCCAGCCTTAGAGATCAGGGCTCCTACAATGAGCAGTTCTTC. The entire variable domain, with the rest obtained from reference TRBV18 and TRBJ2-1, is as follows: NAGVMQNPRHLVRRRGQEARLRCSPMKGHSHVYWYRQLPEEGLKFMVYLQKENIIDESGMPKERFSAEFPKEGPSILRIQQVVRGDSAAYFCASLRDQGSYNEQFFGPGTRLTVL.

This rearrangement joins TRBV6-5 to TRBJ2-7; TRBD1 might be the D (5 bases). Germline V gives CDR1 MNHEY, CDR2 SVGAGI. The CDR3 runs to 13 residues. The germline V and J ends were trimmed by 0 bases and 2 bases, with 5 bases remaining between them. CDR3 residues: CASSYSDTYEQYF. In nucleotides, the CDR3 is TGTGCCAGCAGTTACTCGGACACCTACGAGCAGTACTTC.

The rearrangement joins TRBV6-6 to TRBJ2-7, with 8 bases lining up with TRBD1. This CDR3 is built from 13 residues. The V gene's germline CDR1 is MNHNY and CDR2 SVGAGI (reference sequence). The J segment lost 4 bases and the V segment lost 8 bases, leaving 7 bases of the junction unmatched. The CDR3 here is CASSDRVGYEQYF. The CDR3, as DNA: TGTGCCAGCTCGGACAGGGTAGGGTACGAGCAGTACTTC.

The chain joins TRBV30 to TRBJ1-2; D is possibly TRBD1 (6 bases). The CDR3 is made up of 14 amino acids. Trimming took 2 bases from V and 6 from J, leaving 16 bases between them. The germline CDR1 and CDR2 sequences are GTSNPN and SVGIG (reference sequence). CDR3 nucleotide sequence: TGTGCCTGGAGTCGGGACACGGCGTATCATGGCTACACCTTC. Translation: CAWSRDTAYHGYTF. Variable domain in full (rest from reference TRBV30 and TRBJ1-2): SQTIHQWPATLVQPVGSPLSLECTVEGTSNPNLYWYRQAAGRGLQLLFYSVGIGQISSEVPQNLSASRPQDRQFILSSKKLLLSDSGFYLCAWSRDTAYHGYTFGSGTRLTVV.

The CDR3 coding sequence is TGCAGCGCCTCGCCAGGACAGGGTTTGAACTATGGCTACACCTTC. Translation gives CSASPGQGLNYGYTF. The genes are TRBV29-1 and TRBJ1-2; 8 positions agree with TRBD1. The junction had 12 bases not matched to a gene; V was cut back by 7 bases and J by 2 bases. Germline V CDR1 and CDR2: SQVTM, ANQGSEA. The CDR3 length is 15 residues.

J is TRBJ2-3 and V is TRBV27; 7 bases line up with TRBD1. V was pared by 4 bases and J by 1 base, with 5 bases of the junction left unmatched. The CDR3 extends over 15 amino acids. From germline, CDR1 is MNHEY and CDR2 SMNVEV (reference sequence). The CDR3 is CASSSGTVGTDTQYF. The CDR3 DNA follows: TGTGCCAGCAGTTCCGGGACAGTAGGCACAGATACGCAGTATTTT.

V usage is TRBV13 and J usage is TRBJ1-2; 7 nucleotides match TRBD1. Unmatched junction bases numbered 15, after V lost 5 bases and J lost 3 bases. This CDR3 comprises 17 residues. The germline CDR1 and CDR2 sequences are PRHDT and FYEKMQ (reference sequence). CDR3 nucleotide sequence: TGTGCCAGCAGCACCCGGGACAGAAGTGGTGCATACTATGGCTACACCTTC. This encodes CASSTRDRSGAYYGYTF.

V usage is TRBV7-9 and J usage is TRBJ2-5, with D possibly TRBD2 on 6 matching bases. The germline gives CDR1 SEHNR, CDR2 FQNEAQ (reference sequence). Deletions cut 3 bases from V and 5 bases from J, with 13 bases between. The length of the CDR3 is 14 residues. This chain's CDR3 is CASSLKRAGETQYF. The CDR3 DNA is TGTGCCAGCAGCTTGAAGCGGGCTGGGGAGACCCAGTACTTC.

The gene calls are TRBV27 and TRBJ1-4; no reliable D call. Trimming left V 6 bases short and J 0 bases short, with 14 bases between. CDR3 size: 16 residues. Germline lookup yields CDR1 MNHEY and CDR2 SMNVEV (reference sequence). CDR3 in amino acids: CASRQNPGATNEKLFF. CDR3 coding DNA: TGTGCCAGCAGGCAGAACCCGGGAGCAACTAATGAAAAACTGTTTTTT.

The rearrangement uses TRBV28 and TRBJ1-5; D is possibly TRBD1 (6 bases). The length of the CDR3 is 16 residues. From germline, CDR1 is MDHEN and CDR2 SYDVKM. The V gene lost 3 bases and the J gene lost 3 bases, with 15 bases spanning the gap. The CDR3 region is CASSFAGALTNQPQHF. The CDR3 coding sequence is TGTGCCAGCAGTTTCGCAGGGGCCCTAACCAATCAGCCCCAGCATTTT. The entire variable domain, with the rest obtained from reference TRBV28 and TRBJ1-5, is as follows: DVKVTQSSRYLVKRTGEKVFLECVQDMDHENMFWYRQDPGLGLRLIYFSYDVKMKEKGDIPEGYSVSREKKERFSLILESASTNQTSMYLCASSFAGALTNQPQHFGDGTRLSIL.

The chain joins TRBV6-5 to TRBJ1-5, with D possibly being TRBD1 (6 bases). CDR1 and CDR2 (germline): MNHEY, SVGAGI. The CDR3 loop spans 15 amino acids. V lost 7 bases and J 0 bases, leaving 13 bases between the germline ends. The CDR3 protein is CASTLGQTSNQPQHF. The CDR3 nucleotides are TGTGCCAGCACTTTAGGACAGACTAGCAATCAGCCCCAGCATTTT.